The 23 T cell receptor beta chains below all came from one sample that was sequenced in a study of cytomegalovirus exposure and HLA in healthy donors. Primers: 60 Vbeta forward and 13 Jbeta reverse. TCRdb keeps only in-frame clones here, not all; method: immunoSEQ multiplex PCR. The sample yields over 150,000 clones, more than 75% seen once. The material sequenced was PBMCs. The receptors were sampled from a girl aged 5-17 years in good health and CMV-seropositive.

The V and J genes are TRBV11-2 and TRBJ2-7; 7 nucleotides align to TRBD1. The CDR3 has 16 residues. Germline V gene lookup returns CDR1 SGHAT and CDR2 FQNNGV. J lost 0 bases, V lost 5 bases, and 10 bases had no gene match. Written as DNA, the CDR3 is TGTGCCAGCAGCGTATCAACAGGGGAAGACTCCTACGAGCAGTACTTC. Protein product: CASSVSTGEDSYEQYF.

The chain joins TRBV10-3 to TRBJ1-1, with TRBD1 matching 8 bases. This CDR3 is built from 18 residues. CDR1 is ENHRY and CDR2 is SYGVKD in the germline V gene. The trim removed 4 bases at V and 2 bases at J, leaving 15 bases unmatched. The CDR3 protein is CAISGRDTGGEGNTEAFF. The CDR3 DNA follows: TGTGCCATCAGTGGAAGGGATACAGGGGGTGAGGGAAACACTGAAGCTTTCTTT.

This clone was picked up a small number of times. The V call is TRBV5-4, the J call TRBJ2-7; TRBD2 agrees at 14 bases. CDR1 is SGHNT, CDR2 YYREEE, per germline (reference sequence). V gave up 3 bases and J gave up 0 bases; unmatched junction bases: 11. The CDR3 spans 19 residues. The CDR3 bases are TGTGCCAGCAGCTGGGGGACTAGCGGGAGTTCATTCTACTCCTACGAGCAGTACTTC. Protein: CASSWGTSGSSFYSYEQYF.

This rearrangement joins TRBV10-3 to TRBJ2-3, with TRBD2 identical over 7 bases. V lost 9 bases and J lost 5; bases outside the gene matches: 17. The germline CDR1 and CDR2 sequences are ENHRY and SYGVKD. The CDR3 totals 16 residues. The CDR3 is CAISSGLGGSEDTQYF. The CDR3 DNA is TGTGCCATTAGTTCGGGGCTCGGGGGGAGTGAAGATACGCAGTATTTT.

The gene calls are TRBV9 and TRBJ2-7; TRBD2 matches 8 bases. The CDR3 runs to 16 residues. The germline CDR1 and CDR2 sequences are SGDLS and YYNGEE. Trimming at V came to 0 bases and at J to 2 bases, leaving 7 bases not matched to a gene. The CDR3 nucleotides read TGTGCCAGCAGCGTAGCAGCTGGCGGGGGGCCCTACGAGCAGTACTTC. Translating it yields CASSVAAGGGPYEQYF. The complete variable domain, with remaining parts taken from reference TRBV9 and TRBJ2-7, reads DSGVTQTPKHLITATGQRVTLRCSPRSGDLSVYWYQQSLDQGLQFLIQYYNGEERAKGNILERFSAQQFPDLHSELNLSSLELGDSALYFCASSVAAGGGPYEQYFGPGTRLTVT.

CDR3 in DNA: TGTGCCAGTAGTCACATCATCTATCCGGGACAGGGCCATCAGCCCCAGCATTTT. Residues: CASSHIIYPGQGHQPQHF. V usage is TRBV19 and J usage is TRBJ1-5; 9 positions match TRBD1. The CDR3 loop spans 18 amino acids. J gave up 5 bases and V 5 bases, and 16 bases lay outside the gene matches. CDR1 and CDR2 from the germline V gene are LNHDA and SQIVND (reference sequence).

The chain carries TRBV29-1 and TRBJ2-1; a possible D gene is TRBD1 (6 bases). This CDR3 region has 14 residues. Germline V gives CDR1 SQVTM, CDR2 ANQGSEA. V was cut by 3 bases and J by 3 bases, with 12 bases left in between. The chain's CDR3 is CSVDLLDSYNEQFF. CDR3 DNA sequence: TGCAGCGTTGACCTCCTGGACAGCTACAATGAGCAGTTCTTC.

This clone has only a few counts. The chain recombines TRBV28 with TRBJ2-1, with 10 bases matching TRBD2. V was clipped by 4 bases and J by 2 bases; unmatched bases: 11. The CDR3 is made up of 18 amino acids. Germline CDR1 is MDHEN and CDR2 is SYDVKM. In nucleotides, the CDR3 is TGTGCCAGCAGTTCCTTAGCGGGAGGAGTTCCCGCCTACAATGAGCAGTTCTTC. Amino acid sequence: CASSSLAGGVPAYNEQFF.

The genes are TRBV10-3 and TRBJ2-6; 7 bases fit TRBD2. The CDR3 extends over 18 amino acids. Germline V gene data show CDR1 as ENHRY and CDR2 as SYGVKD. J gave up 0 bases and V 0 bases, and 5 bases lay outside the gene matches. Here the CDR3 reads CAISESRGGLSGANVLTF. In DNA form, the CDR3 reads TGTGCCATCAGTGAGTCGAGGGGAGGGCTCTCTGGGGCCAACGTCCTGACTTTC.

This sequence joins TRBV5-4 and TRBJ2-2; perhaps TRBD2 as D (6 bases). The CDR3 totals 16 residues. The germline V and J ends were trimmed by 6 bases and 1 base, with 16 bases remaining between them. The germline V gene has CDR1 SGHNT and CDR2 YYREEE (reference sequence). The CDR3 region is CASTPGLGGNTGELFF. Here the CDR3 DNA reads TGTGCCAGCACCCCGGGGTTGGGGGGGAACACCGGGGAGCTGTTTTTT.

This rearrangement joins TRBV30 to TRBJ2-2; 8 bases line up with TRBD2. V shed 0 bases, J shed 7 bases, and the junction held 7 bases outside the gene matches. Germline CDR1 is GTSNPN and CDR2 is SVGIG (reference sequence). The CDR3 contains 15 residues. Here the CDR3 DNA reads TGTGCCTGGAGTGTACGGGGGGGGATGGACGGGGAGCTGTTTTTT. Its translation: CAWSVRGGMDGELFF.

The CDR3 DNA reads TGTGCCAGCACCGCCGGGACAGGGGGCGACTACGAGCAGTACTTC. Amino acid sequence: CASTAGTGGDYEQYF. J is TRBJ2-7 and V is TRBV5-6; TRBD1 matches 12 bases. The CDR3 runs 15 residues. In germline, CDR1 is SGHDT, CDR2 YYEEEE. The V gene end was trimmed by 6 bases and the J gene end by 3 bases; junction bases not matched to a gene: 7.

The chain has TRBV30 and TRBJ2-3; 10 nucleotides align to TRBD2. The germline CDR1 and CDR2 sequences are GTSNPN and SVGIG (reference sequence). Trimming removed 4 bases from V and 1 base from J; junction bases left unmatched: 2. The CDR3 is made up of 14 amino acids. The CDR3 loop is CAWKTSGGTDTQYF. The CDR3, as DNA: TGTGCCTGGAAAACTAGCGGGGGCACAGATACGCAGTATTTT.

This chain joins TRBV14 and TRBJ2-1; perhaps TRBD2 as D (6 bases). Germline CDR1 is SGHDN and CDR2 is FVKESK. The CDR3 is 15 amino acids. Trimming stripped 4 bases from V and 4 bases from J, with 14 bases between. For the CDR3, the DNA is TGTGCCAGCAGCCGCCGTGGGACTCTTTACAATGAGCAGTTCTTC. This codes for CASSRRGTLYNEQFF.

J is TRBJ2-7 and V is TRBV5-5, with D possibly TRBD1 on 6 matching bases. The germline V and J ends were trimmed by 2 bases and 2 bases, with 11 bases remaining between them. Per germline, CDR1 SGHKS and CDR2 YYEKEE (reference sequence). The CDR3 loop spans 14 amino acids. DNA for the CDR3: TGTGCCAGCAGCTTTGGGACAACAACCTACGAGCAGTACTTC. It translates to CASSFGTTTYEQYF.

The chain has TRBV11-2 and TRBJ2-1; TRBD1 aligns across 9 bases. This CDR3 has 17 residues. Trimming cost V 0 bases and J 7 bases; bases outside gene matches: 10. Germline assignment: CDR1 SGHAT and CDR2 FQNNGV. CDR3 in amino acids: CASSLDPGQGIFNEQFF. The CDR3 DNA sequence: TGTGCCAGCAGCTTAGACCCGGGACAGGGAATTTTTAATGAGCAGTTCTTC.

The V gene is TRBV9, the J gene TRBJ2-7; weak D call: TRBD2 (6 bases). Trimming removed 0 bases at V and 0 bases at J, with 10 bases between. Germline lookup yields CDR1 SGDLS and CDR2 YYNGEE. The CDR3 sequence is 15 residues long. CDR3 bases: TGTGCCAGCAGCGTAGGGCGGGGCCGCTCCTACGAGCAGTACTTC. Amino acids: CASSVGRGRSYEQYF.

This chain uses TRBV30 with TRBJ1-2; weak D call: TRBD1 (6 bases). The length of the CDR3 is 13 residues. Germline assignment: CDR1 GTSNPN and CDR2 SVGIG (reference sequence). With 4 bases removed from V and 2 bases from J, the gap between germline ends came to 11 bases. Here the CDR3 reads CAWIPDRNYGYTF. CDR3 DNA sequence: TGTGCCTGGATTCCCGACAGGAACTATGGCTACACCTTC.

This clone was recorded once. This chain uses TRBV15 with TRBJ2-7, with 8 bases identical to TRBD1. This CDR3 is 16 amino acids long. Germline values: CDR1 LNHNV, CDR2 YYDKDF (reference sequence). Unmatched junction bases numbered 6, after V lost 0 bases and J lost 2 bases. The CDR3 DNA sequence: TGTGCCACCAGCAGAGATGCGCCGACAGGGGCCTACGAGCAGTACTTC. Amino acids: CATSRDAPTGAYEQYF.

The chain has TRBV5-1 and TRBJ2-3; D is possibly TRBD1 (5 bases). The V and J ends lost 0 bases and 6 bases respectively, with 5 bases between them. This CDR3 has 12 amino acids. Germline CDR1 and CDR2: SGHRS and YFSETQ. The CDR3 DNA reads as TGCGCCAGCAGCTTGGCAGGGGATACGCAGTATTTT. Translating gives CASSLAGDTQYF.

This sequence joins TRBV10-1 and TRBJ1-5; D unclear. There are 11 residues in the CDR3. CDR1 is WNHNN and CDR2 is SYGVQD in the germline V gene (reference sequence). V gave up 11 bases and J gave up 3 bases, with 8 bases separating them. The CDR3 nucleotides read TGCGCCTGCGAAATCAATCAGCCCCAGCATTTT. Protein sequence: CACEINQPQHF.

The rearrangement uses TRBV27 and TRBJ1-4; D is unresolved. The CDR3 totals 12 residues. Germline V lookup: CDR1 MNHEY, CDR2 SMNVEV (reference sequence). Between the trimmed V and J ends, which lost 5 bases and 8 bases, there was a span of 9 bases. CDR3 region: CASSPQEEKLFF. In nucleotides, the CDR3 is TGTGCCAGCAGTCCCCAAGAGGAAAAACTGTTTTTT. Complete variable domain (other parts from reference TRBV27 and TRBJ1-4): EAQVTQNPRYLITVTGKKLTVTCSQNMNHEYMSWYRQDPGLGLRQIYYSMNVEVTDKGDVPEGYKVSRKEKRNFPLILESPSPNQTSLYFCASSPQEEKLFFGSGTQLSVL.

The V gene is TRBV14, the J gene TRBJ2-2; maybe TRBD2 (5 bases). Germline-derived CDR1 and CDR2 are SGHDN and FVKESK. The CDR3 has 13 amino acids. V was cut by 2 bases and J by 8 bases, with 9 bases left in between. CDR3 amino acids: CASSQITGGELFF. CDR3 coding DNA: TGTGCCAGCAGCCAAATTACGGGAGGGGAGCTGTTTTTT.